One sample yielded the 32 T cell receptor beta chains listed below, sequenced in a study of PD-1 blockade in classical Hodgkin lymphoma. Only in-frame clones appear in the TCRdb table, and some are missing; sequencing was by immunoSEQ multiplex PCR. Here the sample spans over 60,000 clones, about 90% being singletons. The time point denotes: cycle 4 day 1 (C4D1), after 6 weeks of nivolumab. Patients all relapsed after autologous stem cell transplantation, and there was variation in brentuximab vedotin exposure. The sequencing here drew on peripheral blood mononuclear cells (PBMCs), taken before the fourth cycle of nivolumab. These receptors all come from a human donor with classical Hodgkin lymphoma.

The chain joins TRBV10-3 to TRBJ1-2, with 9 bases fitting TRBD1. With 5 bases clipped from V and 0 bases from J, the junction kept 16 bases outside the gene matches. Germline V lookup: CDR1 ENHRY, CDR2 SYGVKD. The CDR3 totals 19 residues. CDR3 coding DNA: TGTGCCATCAGTTGGCCAACCGGGACAGGGCGAATAGCTAACTATGGCTACACCTTC. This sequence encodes CAISWPTGTGRIANYGYTF.

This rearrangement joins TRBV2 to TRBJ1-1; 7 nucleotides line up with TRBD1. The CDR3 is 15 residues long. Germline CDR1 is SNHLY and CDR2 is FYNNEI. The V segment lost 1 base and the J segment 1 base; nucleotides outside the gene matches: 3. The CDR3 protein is CASSEGWTGNTEAFF. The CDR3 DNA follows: TGTGCCAGCAGTGAAGGGTGGACAGGGAACACTGAAGCTTTCTTT. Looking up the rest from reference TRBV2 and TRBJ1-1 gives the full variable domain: EPEVTQTPSHQVTQMGQEVILRCVPISNHLYFYWYRQILGQKVEFLVSFYNNEISEKSEIFDDQFSVERPDGSNFTLKIRSTKLEDSAMYFCASSEGWTGNTEAFFGQGTRLTVV.

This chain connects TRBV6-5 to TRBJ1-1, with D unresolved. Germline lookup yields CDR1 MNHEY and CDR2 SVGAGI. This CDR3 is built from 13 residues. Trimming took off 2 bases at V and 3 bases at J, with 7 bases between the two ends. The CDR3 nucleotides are TGTGCCAGCAGTTACAGGGAGGACACTGAAGCTTTCTTT. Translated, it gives CASSYREDTEAFF.

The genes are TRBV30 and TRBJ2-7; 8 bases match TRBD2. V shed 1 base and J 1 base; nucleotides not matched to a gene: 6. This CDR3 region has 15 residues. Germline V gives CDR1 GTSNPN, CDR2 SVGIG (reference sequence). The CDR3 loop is CAWSDPRGASYEQYF. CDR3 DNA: TGTGCCTGGAGTGACCCGCGGGGGGCGTCCTACGAGCAGTACTTC.

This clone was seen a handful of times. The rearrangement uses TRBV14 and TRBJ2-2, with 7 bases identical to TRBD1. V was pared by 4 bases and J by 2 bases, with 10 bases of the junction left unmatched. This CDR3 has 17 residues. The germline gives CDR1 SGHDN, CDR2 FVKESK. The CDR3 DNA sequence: TGTGCCAGCAGCCGACGAGGGGGCGCGGCCAACACCGGGGAGCTGTTTTTT. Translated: CASSRRGGAANTGELFF.

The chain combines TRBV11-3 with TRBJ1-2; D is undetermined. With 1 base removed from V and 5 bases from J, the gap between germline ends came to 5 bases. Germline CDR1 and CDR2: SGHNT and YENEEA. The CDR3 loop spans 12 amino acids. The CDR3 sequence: CASSLVLYGYTF. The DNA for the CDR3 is TGTGCCAGCAGCTTAGTGCTGTATGGCTACACCTTC. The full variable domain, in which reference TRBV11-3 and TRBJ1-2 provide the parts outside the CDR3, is EAGVVQSPRYKIIEKKQPVAFWCNPISGHNTLYWYLQNLGQGPELLIRYENEEAVDDSQLPKDRFSAERLKGVDSTLKIQPAELGDSAVYLCASSLVLYGYTFGSGTRLTVV.

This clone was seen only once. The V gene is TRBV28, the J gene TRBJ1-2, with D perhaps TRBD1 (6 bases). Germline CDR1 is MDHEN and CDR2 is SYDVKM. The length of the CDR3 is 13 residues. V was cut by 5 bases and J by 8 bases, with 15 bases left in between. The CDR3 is CASSLDTGLGYTF. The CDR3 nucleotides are TGTGCCAGCAGTCTAGACACAGGGCTAGGCTACACCTTC.

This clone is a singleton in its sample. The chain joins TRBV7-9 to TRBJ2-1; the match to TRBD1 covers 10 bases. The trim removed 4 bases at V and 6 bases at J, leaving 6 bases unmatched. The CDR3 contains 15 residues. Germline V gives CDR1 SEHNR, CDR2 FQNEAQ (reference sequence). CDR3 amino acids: CASSSGQGIFNEQFF. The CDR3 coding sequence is TGTGCCAGCAGCTCGGGACAGGGGATATTCAATGAGCAGTTCTTC.

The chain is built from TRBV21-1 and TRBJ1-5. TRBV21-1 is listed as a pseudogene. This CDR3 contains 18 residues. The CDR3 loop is CASSKVGPGGRCNQPQHF. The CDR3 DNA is TGTGCCAGCAGCAAAGTGGGACCCGGGGGCAGGTGCAATCAGCCCCAGCATTTT.

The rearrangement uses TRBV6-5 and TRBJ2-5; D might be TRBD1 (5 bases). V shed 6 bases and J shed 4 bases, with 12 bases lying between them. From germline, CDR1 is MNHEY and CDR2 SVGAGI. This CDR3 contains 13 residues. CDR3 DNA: TGTGCCAGCAGGCGTCCCCAGGGAGAGACCCAGTACTTC. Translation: CASRRPQGETQYF.

CDR3 loop: CASVDSPPGPQHF. The CDR3 DNA sequence: TGTGCCAGTGTGGACAGTCCCCCAGGGCCCCAGCATTTT. The chain carries TRBV19 and TRBJ1-5, with D possibly matching TRBD1 (6 bases). This CDR3 region has 13 residues. Germline CDR1 is LNHDA and CDR2 is SQIVND (reference sequence). Between the trimmed V and J ends, which lost 8 bases and 9 bases, there was a span of 17 bases.

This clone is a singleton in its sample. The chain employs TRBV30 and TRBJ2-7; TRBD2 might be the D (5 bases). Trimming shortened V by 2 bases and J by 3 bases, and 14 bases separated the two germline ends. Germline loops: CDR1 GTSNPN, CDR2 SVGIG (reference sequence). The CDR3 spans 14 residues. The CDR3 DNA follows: TGTGCCTGGAGTCGGGAAATTAAGGGCTACGAGCAGTACTTC. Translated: CAWSREIKGYEQYF.

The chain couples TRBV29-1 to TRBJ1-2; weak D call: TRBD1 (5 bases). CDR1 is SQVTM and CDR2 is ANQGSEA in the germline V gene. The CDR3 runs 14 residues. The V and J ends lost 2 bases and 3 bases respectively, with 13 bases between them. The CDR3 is CSVESGTDYYGYTF. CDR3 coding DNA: TGCAGCGTTGAATCCGGGACCGATTACTATGGCTACACCTTC.

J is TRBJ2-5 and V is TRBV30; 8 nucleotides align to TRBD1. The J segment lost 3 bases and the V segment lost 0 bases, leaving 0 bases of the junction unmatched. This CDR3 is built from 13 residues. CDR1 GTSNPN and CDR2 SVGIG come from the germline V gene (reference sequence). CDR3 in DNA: TGTGCCTGGAGTGTGACAGGGGAAGAGACCCAGTACTTC. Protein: CAWSVTGEETQYF.

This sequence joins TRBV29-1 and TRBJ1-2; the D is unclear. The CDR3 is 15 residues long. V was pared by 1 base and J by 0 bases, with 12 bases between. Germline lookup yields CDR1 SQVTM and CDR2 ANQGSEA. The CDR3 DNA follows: TGCAGCGTTGAAGGGTCGGCTGTAGCTAACTATGGCTACACCTTC. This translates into CSVEGSAVANYGYTF.

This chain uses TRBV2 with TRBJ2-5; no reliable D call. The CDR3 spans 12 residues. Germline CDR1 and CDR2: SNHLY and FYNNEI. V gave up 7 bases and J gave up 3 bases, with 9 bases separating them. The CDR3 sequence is CASKEIKETQYF. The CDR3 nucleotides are TGTGCCAGCAAAGAGATTAAAGAGACCCAGTACTTC.

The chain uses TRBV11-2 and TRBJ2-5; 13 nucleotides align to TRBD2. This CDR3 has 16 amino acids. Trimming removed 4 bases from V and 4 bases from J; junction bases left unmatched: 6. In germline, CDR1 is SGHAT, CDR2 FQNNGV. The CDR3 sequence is CASSSRLAGGGETQYF. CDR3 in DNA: TGTGCCAGCAGCTCAAGACTAGCGGGGGGCGGAGAGACCCAGTACTTC.

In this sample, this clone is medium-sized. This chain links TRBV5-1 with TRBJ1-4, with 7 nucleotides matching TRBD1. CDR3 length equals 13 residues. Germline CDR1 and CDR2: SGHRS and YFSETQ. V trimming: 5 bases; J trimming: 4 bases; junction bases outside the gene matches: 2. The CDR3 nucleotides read TGCGCCAGCAGGGGACAGAGTAATGAAAAACTGTTTTTT. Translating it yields CASRGQSNEKLFF.

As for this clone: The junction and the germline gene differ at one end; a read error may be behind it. In DNA, the CDR3 is TGCAGCGTTGGAAGGGACCGTTTGGAGCAGAACTTC. Protein: CSVGRDRLEQNF. The chain is built from TRBV29-1 and TRBJ2-7; the D call may be TRBD1 or TRBD2 (5 bases each). The CDR3 spans 12 residues. Germline-derived CDR1 and CDR2 are SQVTM and ANQGSEA.

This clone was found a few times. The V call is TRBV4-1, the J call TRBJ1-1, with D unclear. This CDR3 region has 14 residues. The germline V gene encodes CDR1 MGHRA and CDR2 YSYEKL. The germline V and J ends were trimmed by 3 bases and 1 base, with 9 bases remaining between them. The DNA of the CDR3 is TGCGCCAGCAGCCAGGGTATTGGGAACACTGAAGCTTTCTTT. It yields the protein CASSQGIGNTEAFF.

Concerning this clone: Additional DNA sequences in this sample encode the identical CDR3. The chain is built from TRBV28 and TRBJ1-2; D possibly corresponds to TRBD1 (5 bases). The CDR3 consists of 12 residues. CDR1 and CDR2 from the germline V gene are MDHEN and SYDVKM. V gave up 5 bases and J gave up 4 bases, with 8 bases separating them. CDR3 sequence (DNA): TGTGCCAGCAGTCTGGACACCTATGGCTACACCTTC. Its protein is CASSLDTYGYTF.

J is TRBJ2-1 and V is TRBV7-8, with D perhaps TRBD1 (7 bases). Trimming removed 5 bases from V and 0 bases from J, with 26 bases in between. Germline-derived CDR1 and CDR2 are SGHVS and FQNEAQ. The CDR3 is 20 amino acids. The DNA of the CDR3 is TGTGCCAGCAGCCACTCCGGGGGACAGCCTGGAGGGGGCTCCTACAATGAGCAGTTCTTC. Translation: CASSHSGGQPGGGSYNEQFF.

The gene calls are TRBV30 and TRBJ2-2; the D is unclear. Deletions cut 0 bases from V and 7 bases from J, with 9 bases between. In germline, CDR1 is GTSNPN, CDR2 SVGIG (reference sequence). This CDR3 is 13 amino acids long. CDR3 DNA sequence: TGTGCCTGGAGTGTATTGGCTCGCGGGGAGCTGTTTTTT. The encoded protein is CAWSVLARGELFF. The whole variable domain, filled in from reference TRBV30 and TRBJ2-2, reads SQTIHQWPATLVQPVGSPLSLECTVEGTSNPNLYWYRQAAGRGLQLLFYSVGIGQISSEVPQNLSASRPQDRQFILSSKKLLLSDSGFYLCAWSVLARGELFFGEGSRLTVL.

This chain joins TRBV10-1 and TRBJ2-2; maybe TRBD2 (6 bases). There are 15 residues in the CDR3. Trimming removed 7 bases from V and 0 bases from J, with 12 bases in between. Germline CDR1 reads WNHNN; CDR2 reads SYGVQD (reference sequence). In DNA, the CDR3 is TGCGCCAGCACGCCCGGGACTTCGAACACCGGGGAGCTGTTTTTT. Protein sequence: CASTPGTSNTGELFF.

The CDR3 DNA reads as TGTGCCAGCAGCCTGATTAAAGGGGCCCAAGAGACCCAGTACTTC. Translated: CASSLIKGAQETQYF. The chain combines TRBV7-9 with TRBJ2-5; maybe TRBD1 (5 bases). V lost 5 bases, J lost 1 base, and 14 bases lay in between. Germline assignment: CDR1 SEHNR and CDR2 FQNEAQ (reference sequence). CDR3 size: 15 residues.

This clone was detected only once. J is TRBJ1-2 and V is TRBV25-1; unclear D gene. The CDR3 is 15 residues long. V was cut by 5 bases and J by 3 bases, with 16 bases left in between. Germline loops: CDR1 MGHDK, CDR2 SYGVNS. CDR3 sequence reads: CASSPAGQPYYGYTF. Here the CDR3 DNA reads TGTGCCAGCAGTCCCGCCGGCCAACCCTACTATGGCTACACCTTC.

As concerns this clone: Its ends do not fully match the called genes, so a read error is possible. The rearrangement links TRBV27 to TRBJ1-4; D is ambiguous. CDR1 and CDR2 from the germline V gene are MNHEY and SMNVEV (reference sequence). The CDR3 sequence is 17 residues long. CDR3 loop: CASSSIPVLRGIEQLFF. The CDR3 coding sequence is TGTGCCAGCAGTAGCATACCCGTCCTCCGAGGGATTGAACAACTGTTTTTT.

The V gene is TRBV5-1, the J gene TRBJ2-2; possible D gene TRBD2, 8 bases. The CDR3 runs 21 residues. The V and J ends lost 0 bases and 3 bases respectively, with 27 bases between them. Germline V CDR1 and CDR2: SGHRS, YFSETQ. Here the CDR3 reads CASSLGRQGKTGGPHTGELFF. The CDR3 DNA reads TGCGCCAGCAGCTTGGGAAGACAGGGAAAGACGGGGGGGCCGCACACCGGGGAGCTGTTTTTT.

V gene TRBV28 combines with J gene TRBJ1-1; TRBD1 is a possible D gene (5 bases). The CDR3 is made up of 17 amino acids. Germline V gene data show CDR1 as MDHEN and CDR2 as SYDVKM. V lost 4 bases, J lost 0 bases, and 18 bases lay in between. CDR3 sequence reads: CASSSVLGGEMNTEAFF. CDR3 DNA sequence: TGTGCCAGCAGTTCGGTCCTTGGGGGTGAAATGAACACTGAAGCTTTCTTT.

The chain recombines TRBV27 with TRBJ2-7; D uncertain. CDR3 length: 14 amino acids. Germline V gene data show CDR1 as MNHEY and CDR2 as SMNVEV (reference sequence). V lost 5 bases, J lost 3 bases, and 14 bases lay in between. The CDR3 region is CASSPGLARYEQYF. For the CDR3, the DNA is TGTGCCAGCAGTCCGGGTCTCGCCCGCTACGAGCAGTACTTC.

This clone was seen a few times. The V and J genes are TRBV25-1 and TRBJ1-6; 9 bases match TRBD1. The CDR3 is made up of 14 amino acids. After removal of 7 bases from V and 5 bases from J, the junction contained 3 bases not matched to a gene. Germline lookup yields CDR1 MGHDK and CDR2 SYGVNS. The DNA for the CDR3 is TGTGCCAGCACTGGGACAGGGAATAATTCACCCCTCCACTTT. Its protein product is CASTGTGNNSPLHF.

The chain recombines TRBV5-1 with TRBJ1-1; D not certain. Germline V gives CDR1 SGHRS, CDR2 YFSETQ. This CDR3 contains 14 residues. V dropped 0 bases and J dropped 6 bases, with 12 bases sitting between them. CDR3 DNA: TGCGCCAGCAGCTTGGGCCTCGAGGGAGCTGAAGCTTTCTTT. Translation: CASSLGLEGAEAFF.